This is a list of T cell receptor beta chains from one sample in a study of blood T cell repertoires in COVID-19. Measured with immunoSEQ multiplex PCR; TCRdb has only the in-frame clones, and not every one. The sample includes under 450,000 clones, 75% to 90% of them seen just once. Sequenced sample: peripheral blood. The source of these receptors is a woman aged 40 to 50 with COVID-19, enrolled during active disease. The CDR3 runs from the conserved cysteine through the conserved F or W. D genes are given only for firm matches. The size field is filled for only some rows; it gives once, few, many or a size class.

TRBJ2-5	TRBV6-5	NA	NA	CASRPGQRYQETQYF	TGTGCCAGCAGGCCGGGACAAAGATACCAAGAGACCCAGTACTTC
TRBJ2-7	TRBV28	TRBD2	NA	CASSLLRGGYEQYF	TGTGCCAGCAGTTTATTACGGGGGGGCTACGAGCAGTACTTC
TRBJ2-5	TRBV9	TRBD1	NA	CASSVEGAQETQYF	TGTGCCAGCAGCGTAGAGGGGGCCCAAGAGACCCAGTACTTC
TRBJ1-5	TRBV7-2	NA	NA	CASSLTGYGSNQPQHF	TGTGCCAGCAGCTTAACGGGGTACGGCAGCAATCAGCCCCAGCATTTT
TRBJ1-1	TRBV19	NA	NA	CASSILQGSLNTEAFF	TGTGCCAGTAGTATATTGCAGGGTTCGCTGAACACTGAAGCTTTCTTT
TRBJ1-1	TRBV12-3/TRBV12-4	NA	NA	CASSLVQNTEAFF	TGTGCCAGCAGTTTAGTACAGAACACTGAAGCTTTCTTT
TRBJ2-7	TRBV5-4	TRBD1	NA	CASSPRSTGTGLYEQYF	TGTGCCAGCAGCCCACGCTCGACCGGGACAGGGCTCTACGAGCAGTACTTC
TRBJ1-5	TRBV6-2/TRBV6-3	TRBD1	NA	CASSPGTGGRWRGGSPQHF	TGTGCCAGCAGTCCCGGGACAGGGGGACGATGGAGGGGAGGATCGCCCCAGCATTTT
TRBJ1-1	TRBV27	TRBD1	NA	CASREGATEAFF	TGTGCCAGCAGGGAGGGGGCGACTGAAGCTTTCTTT
TRBJ1-1	TRBV9	NA	NA	CASSVIQNTEAFF	TGTGCCAGCAGCGTAATTCAGAACACTGAAGCTTTCTTT
TRBJ2-7	TRBV27	TRBD2	NA	CASSPTGTTYEQYF	TGTGCCAGCAGTCCAACCGGGACTACGTACGAGCAGTACTTC
TRBJ2-2	TRBV9	TRBD1	NA	CASSELPQGTGELFF	TGTGCCAGCAGCGAATTACCACAGGGGACCGGGGAGCTGTTTTTT
TRBJ1-3	TRBV7-8	NA	NA	CASSLRDNPLGTIYF	TGTGCCAGCAGCTTAAGGGACAACCCCTTAGGCACCATATATTTT
TRBJ1-1	TRBV30	NA	NA	CAWSRNRNTEAFF	TGTGCCTGGAGTAGAAACAGGAACACTGAAGCTTTCTTT
TRBJ1-4	TRBV19	NA	NA	CASSRGTLQTEKLFF	TGTGCCAGTAGTAGGGGGACTCTCCAGACTGAAAAACTGTTTTTT
TRBJ1-2	TRBV28	TRBD1	NA	CASSATGERGYTF	TGTGCCAGCAGTGCCACAGGGGAAAGGGGCTACACCTTC
TRBJ2-5	TRBV4-1	NA	NA	CASSQASTTQETQYF	TGCGCCAGCAGCCAAGCATCTACCACCCAAGAGACCCAGTACTTC
TRBJ1-4	TRBV7-8	TRBD1	NA	CASSLGQGRGEKLFF	TGTGCCAGCAGCTTGGGACAGGGTCGAGGGGAAAAACTGTTTTTT
TRBJ1-1	TRBV7-8	TRBD1	once	CASSLTWDRASEAFF	TGTGCCAGCAGCTTAACCTGGGACAGGGCCTCTGAAGCTTTCTTT
TRBJ2-5	TRBV18	NA	NA	CASSPSTGLQETQYF	TGTGCCAGCTCACCAAGCACAGGGCTCCAAGAGACCCAGTACTTC